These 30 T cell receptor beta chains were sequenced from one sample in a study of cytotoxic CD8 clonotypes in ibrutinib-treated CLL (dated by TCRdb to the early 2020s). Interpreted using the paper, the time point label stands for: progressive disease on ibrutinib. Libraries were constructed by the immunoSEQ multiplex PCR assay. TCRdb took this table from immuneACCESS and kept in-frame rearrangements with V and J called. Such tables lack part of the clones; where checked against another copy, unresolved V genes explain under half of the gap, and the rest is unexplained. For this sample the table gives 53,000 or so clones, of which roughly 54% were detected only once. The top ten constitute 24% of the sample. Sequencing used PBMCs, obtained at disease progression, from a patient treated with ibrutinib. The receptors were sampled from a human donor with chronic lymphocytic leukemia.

The CDR3 here is CAISEAGTTFTYGYTF. The CDR3 DNA reads TGTGCCATCAGTGAAGCCGGGACTACCTTCACCTATGGCTACACCTTC. This chain joins TRBV10-3 and TRBJ1-2, with a weak D call TRBD1 (5 bases). Germline-derived CDR1 and CDR2 are ENHRY and SYGVKD. The CDR3 runs to 16 residues. Trimming stripped 3 bases from V and 4 bases from J, with 18 bases between.

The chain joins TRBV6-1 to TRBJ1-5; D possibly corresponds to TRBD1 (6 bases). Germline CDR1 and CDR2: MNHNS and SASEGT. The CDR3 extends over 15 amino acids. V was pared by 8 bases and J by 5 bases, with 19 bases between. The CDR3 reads CASSPLQGPHQPQHF. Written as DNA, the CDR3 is TGTGCCAGCTCCCCGTTACAGGGCCCCCATCAGCCCCAGCATTTT.

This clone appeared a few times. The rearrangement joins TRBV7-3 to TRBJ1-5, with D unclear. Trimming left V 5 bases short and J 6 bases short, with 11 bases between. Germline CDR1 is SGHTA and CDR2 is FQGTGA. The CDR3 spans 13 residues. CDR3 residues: CASSPWAGQPQHF. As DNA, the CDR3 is TGTGCCAGCAGCCCATGGGCAGGTCAGCCCCAGCATTTT.

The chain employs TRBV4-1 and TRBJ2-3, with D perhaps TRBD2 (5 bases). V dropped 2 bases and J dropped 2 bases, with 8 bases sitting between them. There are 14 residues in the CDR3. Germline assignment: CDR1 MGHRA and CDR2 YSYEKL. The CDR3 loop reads CASSQSGYTDTQYF. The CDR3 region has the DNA TGCGCCAGCAGCCAAAGCGGATACACAGATACGCAGTATTTT.

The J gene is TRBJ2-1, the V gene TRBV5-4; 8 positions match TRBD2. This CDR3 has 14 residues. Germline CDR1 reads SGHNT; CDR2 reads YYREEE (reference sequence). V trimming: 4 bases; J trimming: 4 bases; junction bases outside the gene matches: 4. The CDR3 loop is CASSPGGLYNEQFF. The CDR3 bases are TGTGCCAGCAGCCCGGGGGGGCTTTACAATGAGCAGTTCTTC.

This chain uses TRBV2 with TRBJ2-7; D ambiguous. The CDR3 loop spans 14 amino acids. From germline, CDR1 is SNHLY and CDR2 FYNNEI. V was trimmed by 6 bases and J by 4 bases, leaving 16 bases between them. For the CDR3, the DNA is TGTGCCAGCAGGGCAACGGCCAGCGTGTACGAGCAGTACTTC. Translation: CASRATASVYEQYF. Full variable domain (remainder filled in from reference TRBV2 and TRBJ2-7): EPEVTQTPSHQVTQMGQEVILRCVPISNHLYFYWYRQILGQKVEFLVSFYNNEISEKSEIFDDQFSVERPDGSNFTLKIRSTKLEDSAMYFCASRATASVYEQYFGPGTRLTVT.

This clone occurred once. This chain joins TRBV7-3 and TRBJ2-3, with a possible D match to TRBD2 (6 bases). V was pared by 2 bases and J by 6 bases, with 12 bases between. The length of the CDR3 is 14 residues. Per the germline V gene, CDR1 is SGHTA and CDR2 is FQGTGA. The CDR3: CASSLAGRIDTQYF. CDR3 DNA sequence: TGTGCCAGCAGCTTAGCGGGAAGGATCGATACGCAGTATTTT.

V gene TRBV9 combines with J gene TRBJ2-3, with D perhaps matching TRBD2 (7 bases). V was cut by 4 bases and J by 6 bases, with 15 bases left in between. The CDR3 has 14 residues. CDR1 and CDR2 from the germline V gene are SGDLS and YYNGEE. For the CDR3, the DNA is TGTGCCAGCAGCCCCGGTAGGGGGGGGGATACGCAGTATTTT. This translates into CASSPGRGGDTQYF. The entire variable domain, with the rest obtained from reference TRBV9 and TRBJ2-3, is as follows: DSGVTQTPKHLITATGQRVTLRCSPRSGDLSVYWYQQSLDQGLQFLIQYYNGEERAKGNILERFSAQQFPDLHSELNLSSLELGDSALYFCASSPGRGGDTQYFGPGTRLTVL.

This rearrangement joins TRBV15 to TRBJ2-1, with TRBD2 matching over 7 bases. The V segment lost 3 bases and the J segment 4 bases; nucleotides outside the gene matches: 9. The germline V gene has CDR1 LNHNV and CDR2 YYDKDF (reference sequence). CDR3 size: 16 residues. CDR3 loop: CATSSESGTLYNEQFF. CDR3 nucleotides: TGTGCCACCAGCAGCGAGAGCGGGACCTTATACAATGAGCAGTTCTTC.

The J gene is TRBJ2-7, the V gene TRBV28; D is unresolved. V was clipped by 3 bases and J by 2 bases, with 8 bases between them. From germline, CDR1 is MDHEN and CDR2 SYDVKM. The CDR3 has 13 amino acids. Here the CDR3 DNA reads TGTGCCAGCAGTTTGGTGGGCCCCTACGAGCAGTACTTC. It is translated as CASSLVGPYEQYF.

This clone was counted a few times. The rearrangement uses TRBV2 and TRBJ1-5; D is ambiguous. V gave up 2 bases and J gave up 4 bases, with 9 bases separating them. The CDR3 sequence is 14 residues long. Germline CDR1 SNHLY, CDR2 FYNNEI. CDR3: CASSESYQNQPQHF. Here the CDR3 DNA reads TGTGCCAGCAGTGAATCTTACCAGAATCAGCCCCAGCATTTT.

The DNA for the CDR3 is TGTGCCAGCAGCCCCCGGGTTGCAGGGTTATCCTACAATGAGCAGTTCTTC. It codes for CASSPRVAGLSYNEQFF. The chain couples TRBV9 to TRBJ2-1; possibly TRBD1 for D (5 bases). Germline CDR1 SGDLS, CDR2 YYNGEE. Trimming cost V 4 bases and J 1 base, with 18 bases left between them. The CDR3 consists of 17 residues.

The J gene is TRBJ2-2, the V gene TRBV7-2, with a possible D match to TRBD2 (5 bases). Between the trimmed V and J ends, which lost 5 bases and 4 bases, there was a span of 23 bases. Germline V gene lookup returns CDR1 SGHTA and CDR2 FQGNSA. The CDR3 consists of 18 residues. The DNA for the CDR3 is TGTGCCAGCAGCCCCAATTTCCCCGGACTCCTGACCACCGGGGAGCTGTTTTTT. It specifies CASSPNFPGLLTTGELFF. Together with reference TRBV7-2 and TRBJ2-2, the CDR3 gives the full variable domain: GAGVSQSPSNKVTEKGKDVELRCDPISGHTALYWYRQSLGQGLEFLIYFQGNSAPDKSGLPSDRFSAERTGGSVSTLTIQRTQQEDSAVYLCASSPNFPGLLTTGELFFGEGSRLTVL.

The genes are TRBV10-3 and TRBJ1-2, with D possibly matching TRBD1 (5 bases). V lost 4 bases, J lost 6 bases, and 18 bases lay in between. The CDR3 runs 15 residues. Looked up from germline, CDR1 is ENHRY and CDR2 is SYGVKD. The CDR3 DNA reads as TGTGCCATCAGTGGACGACAGTTAGAGGGAAATGGCTACACCTTC. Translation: CAISGRQLEGNGYTF.

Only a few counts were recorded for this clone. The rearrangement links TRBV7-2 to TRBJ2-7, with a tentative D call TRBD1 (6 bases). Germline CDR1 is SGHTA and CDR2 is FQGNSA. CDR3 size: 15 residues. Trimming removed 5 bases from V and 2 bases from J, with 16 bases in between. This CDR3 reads CASSPRQALPYEQYF. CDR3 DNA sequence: TGTGCCAGCAGCCCCCGACAGGCCTTACCCTACGAGCAGTACTTC. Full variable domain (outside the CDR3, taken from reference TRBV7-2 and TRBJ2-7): GAGVSQSPSNKVTEKGKDVELRCDPISGHTALYWYRQSLGQGLEFLIYFQGNSAPDKSGLPSDRFSAERTGGSVSTLTIQRTQQEDSAVYLCASSPRQALPYEQYFGPGTRLTVT.

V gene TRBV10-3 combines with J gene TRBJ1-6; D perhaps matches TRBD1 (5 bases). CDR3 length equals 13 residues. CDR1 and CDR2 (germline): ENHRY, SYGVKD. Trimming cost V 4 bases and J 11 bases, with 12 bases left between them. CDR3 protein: CAISVGEAAPLHF. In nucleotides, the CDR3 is TGTGCCATCAGTGTAGGGGAAGCGGCACCCCTCCACTTT.

The CDR3 sequence: CASDRAGRGYGYTF. The CDR3, as DNA: TGTGCCAGTGACCGGGCAGGTAGGGGATATGGCTACACCTTC. This rearrangement joins TRBV19 to TRBJ1-2; a weak D match, TRBD1 (5 bases). The germline V gene has CDR1 LNHDA and CDR2 SQIVND (reference sequence). The CDR3 is made up of 14 amino acids. V was clipped by 8 bases and J by 5 bases, with 18 bases between them.

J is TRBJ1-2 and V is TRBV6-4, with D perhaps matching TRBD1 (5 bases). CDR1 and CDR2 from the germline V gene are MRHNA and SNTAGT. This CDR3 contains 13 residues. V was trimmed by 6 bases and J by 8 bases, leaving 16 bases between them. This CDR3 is CASSPQGRSGYTF. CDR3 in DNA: TGTGCCAGCAGCCCCCAGGGCAGGTCAGGCTACACCTTC.

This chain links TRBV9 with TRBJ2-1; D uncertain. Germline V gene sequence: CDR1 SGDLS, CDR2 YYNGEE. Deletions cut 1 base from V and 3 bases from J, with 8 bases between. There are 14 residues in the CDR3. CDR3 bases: TGTGCCAGCAGCGTAATTGGGAACTACAATGAGCAGTTCTTC. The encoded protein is CASSVIGNYNEQFF.

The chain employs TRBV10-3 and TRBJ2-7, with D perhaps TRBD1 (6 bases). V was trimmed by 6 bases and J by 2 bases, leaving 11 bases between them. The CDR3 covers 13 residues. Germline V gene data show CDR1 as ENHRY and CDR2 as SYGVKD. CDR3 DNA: TGTGCCATCAGAGACAGGTACGCCTACGAGCAGTACTTC. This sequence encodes CAIRDRYAYEQYF.

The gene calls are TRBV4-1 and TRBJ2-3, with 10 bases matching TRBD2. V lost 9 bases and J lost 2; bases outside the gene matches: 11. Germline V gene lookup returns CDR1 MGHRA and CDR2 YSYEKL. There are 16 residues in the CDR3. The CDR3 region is CASSLAGEFYTDTQYF. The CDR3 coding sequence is TGCGCCAGTTCCCTAGCGGGGGAGTTCTACACAGATACGCAGTATTTT.

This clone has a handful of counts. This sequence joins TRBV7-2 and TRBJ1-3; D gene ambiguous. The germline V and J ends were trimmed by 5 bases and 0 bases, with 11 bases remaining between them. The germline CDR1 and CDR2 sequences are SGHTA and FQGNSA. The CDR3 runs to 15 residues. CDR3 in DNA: TGTGCCAGCAGCCCCCGGTCGGGCTCTGGAAACACCATATATTTT. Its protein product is CASSPRSGSGNTIYF.

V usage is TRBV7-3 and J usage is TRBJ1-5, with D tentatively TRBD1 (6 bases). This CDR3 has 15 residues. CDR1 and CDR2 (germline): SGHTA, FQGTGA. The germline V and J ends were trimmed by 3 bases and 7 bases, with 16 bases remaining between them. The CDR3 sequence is CASSFGQQGGQPQHF. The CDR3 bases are TGTGCCAGCAGCTTTGGCCAACAGGGTGGGCAGCCCCAGCATTTT.

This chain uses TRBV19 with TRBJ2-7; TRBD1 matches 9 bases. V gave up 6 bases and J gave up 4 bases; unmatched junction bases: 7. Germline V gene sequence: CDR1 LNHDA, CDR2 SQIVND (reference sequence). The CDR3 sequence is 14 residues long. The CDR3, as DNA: TGTGCCAGTAGATCTGGGACAGGGTTTTACGAGCAGTACTTC. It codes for CASRSGTGFYEQYF.

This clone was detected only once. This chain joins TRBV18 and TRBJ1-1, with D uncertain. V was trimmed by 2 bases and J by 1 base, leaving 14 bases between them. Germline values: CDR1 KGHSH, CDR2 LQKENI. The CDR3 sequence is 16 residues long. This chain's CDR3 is CASSPTTGRRNTEAFF. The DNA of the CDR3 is TGTGCCAGCTCACCAACAACCGGACGGAGGAACACTGAAGCTTTCTTT.

The CDR3 loop reads CASSSSTYNEQFF. In DNA, the CDR3 is TGTGCCAGCAGCTCTTCAACCTACAATGAGCAGTTCTTC. The rearrangement uses TRBV5-6 and TRBJ2-1; D call uncertain. This CDR3 spans 13 amino acids. The germline V and J ends were trimmed by 3 bases and 2 bases, with 6 bases remaining between them. Germline V gene lookup returns CDR1 SGHDT and CDR2 YYEEEE.

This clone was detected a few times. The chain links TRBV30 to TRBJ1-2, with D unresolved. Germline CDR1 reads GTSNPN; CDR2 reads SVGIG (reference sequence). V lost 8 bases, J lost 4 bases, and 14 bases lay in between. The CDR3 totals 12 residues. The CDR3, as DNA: TGTGCCCTTAGGGCCTACCGCTATGGCTACACCTTC. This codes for CALRAYRYGYTF.

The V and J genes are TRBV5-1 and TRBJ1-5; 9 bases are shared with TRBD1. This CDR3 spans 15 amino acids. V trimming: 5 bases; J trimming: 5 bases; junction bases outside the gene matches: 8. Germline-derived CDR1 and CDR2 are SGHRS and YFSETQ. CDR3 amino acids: CASREGTGTDQPQHF. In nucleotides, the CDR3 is TGCGCCAGCAGAGAAGGGACAGGGACGGATCAGCCCCAGCATTTT.

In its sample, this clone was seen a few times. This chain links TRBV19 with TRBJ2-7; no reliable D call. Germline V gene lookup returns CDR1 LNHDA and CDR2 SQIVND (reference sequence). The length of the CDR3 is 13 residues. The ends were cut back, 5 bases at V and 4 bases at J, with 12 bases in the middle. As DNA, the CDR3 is TGTGCCAGTAGTGCAACGGTCTCTTACGAGCAGTACTTC. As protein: CASSATVSYEQYF. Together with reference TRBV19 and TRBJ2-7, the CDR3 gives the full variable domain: DGGITQSPKYLFRKEGQNVTLSCEQNLNHDAMYWYRQDPGQGLRLIYYSQIVNDFQKGDIAEGYSVSREKKESFPLTVTSAQKNPTAFYLCASSATVSYEQYFGPGTRLTVT.

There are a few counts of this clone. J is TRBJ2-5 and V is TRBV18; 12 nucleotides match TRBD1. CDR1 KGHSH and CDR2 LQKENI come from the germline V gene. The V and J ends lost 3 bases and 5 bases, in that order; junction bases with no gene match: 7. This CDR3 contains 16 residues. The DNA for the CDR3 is TGTGCCAGCTCACCCCCCGGGACAGGGGGCGGCGAGACCCAGTACTTC. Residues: CASSPPGTGGGETQYF.